The 23 T cell receptor beta chains below come from one sample, sequenced in a study of shared clonotypes between healthy human individuals. The repertoire was sequenced with immunoSEQ multiplex PCR; TCRdb's copy has only in-frame clones and lacks some. This sample has around 980,000 clones, with roughly 74% found just once. The sequenced sample consisted of memory CD4+ T cells from PBMCs. The sample's subset: CD45RA-negative fraction. Receptors were obtained from a man younger than 35 in good health. Some clones in this sample may be carry-over from other donors' samples.

This chain joins TRBV9 and TRBJ2-7; D might be TRBD2 (5 bases). V lost 0 bases and J 3 bases, leaving 13 bases between the germline ends. The CDR3 is 15 amino acids. CDR1 SGDLS and CDR2 YYNGEE come from the germline V gene. CDR3 in DNA: TGTGCCAGCAGCGTAGCAAGCGGTCCTTACTACGAGCAGTACTTC. Translation: CASSVASGPYYEQYF.

There are a few counts of this clone. This sequence joins TRBV5-1 and TRBJ2-2; a possible D gene is TRBD1 (6 bases). V dropped 5 bases and J dropped 4 bases, with 18 bases sitting between them. CDR1 is SGHRS and CDR2 is YFSETQ in the germline V gene. The CDR3 runs to 16 residues. The CDR3: CASRVRAGAFTGELFF. DNA of the CDR3: TGCGCCAGCAGGGTGCGGGCAGGGGCTTTCACCGGGGAGCTGTTTTTT.

The chain employs TRBV20-1 and TRBJ1-1; D might be TRBD1 (6 bases). The germline V gene has CDR1 DFQATT and CDR2 SNEGSKA (reference sequence). The CDR3 has 11 residues. CDR3 sequence reads: CSCGGRTEAFF. CDR3 nucleotide sequence: TGCAGCTGCGGGGGCAGGACTGAAGCTTTCTTT.

The chain is built from TRBV2 and TRBJ2-5; D gene uncertain. Germline CDR1 and CDR2: SNHLY and FYNNEI. V was shortened by 3 bases and J by 1 base, with 6 bases between the two germline ends. This CDR3 has 13 amino acids. CDR3 coding DNA: TGTGCCAGCAGTGACAGGACCCAAGAGACCCAGTACTTC. Its translation is CASSDRTQETQYF.

The rearrangement links TRBV11-2 to TRBJ2-1, with 11 bases that match TRBD2. The CDR3 contains 18 residues. Germline CDR1 is SGHAT and CDR2 is FQNNGV. The trim removed 2 bases at V and 2 bases at J, leaving 8 bases unmatched. The CDR3 region is CASSLFGKTSGTYNEQFF. CDR3 DNA sequence: TGTGCCAGCAGCTTATTTGGAAAGACTAGCGGGACCTACAATGAGCAGTTCTTC.

The chain combines TRBV10-1 with TRBJ2-1; 10 positions agree with TRBD2. With 8 bases clipped from V and 4 bases from J, the junction kept 2 bases outside the gene matches. Germline CDR1 WNHNN, CDR2 SYGVQD (reference sequence). The CDR3 sequence is 13 residues long. CDR3 residues: CASSTSGYNEQFF. The CDR3, as DNA: TGCGCCAGCTCGACTAGCGGGTACAATGAGCAGTTCTTC.

The chain is built from TRBV7-8 and TRBJ1-2, with 9 bases identical to TRBD1. This CDR3 comprises 14 residues. CDR1 is SGHVS and CDR2 is FQNEAQ in the germline V gene. The trim removed 0 bases at V and 4 bases at J, leaving 0 bases unmatched. The CDR3 bases are TGTGCCAGCAGCTTAGCGACAGGGGGCTATGGCTACACCTTC. Translating gives CASSLATGGYGYTF. The full variable domain, rest sourced from reference TRBV7-8 and TRBJ1-2, is GAGVSQSPRYKVAKRGQDVALRCDPISGHVSLFWYQQALGQGPEFLTYFQNEAQLDKSGLPSDRFFAERPEGSVSTLKIQRTQQEDSAVYLCASSLATGGYGYTFGSGTRLTVV.

A single count supports this clone. This chain links TRBV5-1 with TRBJ2-3, with TRBD2 matching 7 bases. CDR3 size: 14 residues. Germline V gene sequence: CDR1 SGHRS, CDR2 YFSETQ. Unmatched junction bases numbered 6, after V lost 4 bases and J lost 4 bases. CDR3 bases: TGCGCCAGCAGCGCCGCAGGGAGGGCAGATACGCAGTATTTT. This translates into CASSAAGRADTQYF.

The chain is built from TRBV7-3 and TRBJ2-6; 12 nucleotides match TRBD2. CDR3 length equals 19 residues. V shed 5 bases and J 3 bases; nucleotides not matched to a gene: 11. Looked up from germline, CDR1 is SGHTA and CDR2 is FQGTGA. CDR3 sequence reads: CASSPRLAGGPVGANVLTF. CDR3 nucleotide sequence: TGTGCCAGCAGCCCCCGCCTAGCGGGAGGGCCGGTTGGGGCCAACGTCCTGACTTTC. Combining the CDR3 with reference TRBV7-3 and TRBJ2-6 gives the whole variable domain GAGVSQTPSNKVTEKGKYVELRCDPISGHTALYWYRQSLGQGPEFLIYFQGTGAADDSGLPNDRFFAVRPEGSVSTLKIQRTERGDSAVYLCASSPRLAGGPVGANVLTFGAGSRLTVL.

In the case of this clone: The same CDR3 can be traced to other DNA sequences in this sample. J is TRBJ1-2 and V is TRBV5-4, with D possibly TRBD1 on 5 matching bases. The CDR3 contains 12 residues. Germline V gene lookup returns CDR1 SGHNT and CDR2 YYREEE (reference sequence). With 4 bases removed from V and 4 bases from J, the gap between germline ends came to 8 bases. The CDR3, as DNA: TGTGCCAGCAGCGCGGGGGGCTATGGCTACACCTTC. This codes for CASSAGGYGYTF.

The chain couples TRBV27 to TRBJ2-7; D ambiguous. The V end was cut by 0 bases, the J end by 1 base, with 7 bases between. The length of the CDR3 is 14 residues. The germline gives CDR1 MNHEY, CDR2 SMNVEV (reference sequence). This CDR3 is CASSLSVESYEQYF. The CDR3 coding sequence is TGTGCCAGCAGTTTATCGGTCGAGTCCTACGAGCAGTACTTC.

This clone was detected a few times. Other DNA sequences in this sample translate to the same CDR3. The rearrangement joins TRBV10-3 to TRBJ2-3; tentative D call: TRBD1 (5 bases). Germline V gene lookup returns CDR1 ENHRY and CDR2 SYGVKD. V dropped 10 bases and J dropped 0 bases, with 8 bases sitting between them. This CDR3 contains 12 residues. CDR3 residues: CASQGSTDTQYF. The CDR3 nucleotides read TGTGCCAGCCAGGGTAGCACAGATACGCAGTATTTT.

This clone is a singleton in its sample. V is TRBV4-2 and J is TRBJ2-7, with D uncertain. This CDR3 is built from 14 residues. V was trimmed by 3 bases and J by 1 base, leaving 10 bases between them. CDR1 is LGHNA, CDR2 YNFKEQ, per germline. CDR3 sequence: CASSQGQASYEQYF. DNA of the CDR3: TGTGCCAGCAGCCAGGGCCAAGCGTCCTACGAGCAGTACTTC.

The chain recombines TRBV5-1 with TRBJ2-3, with 13 bases that match TRBD2. CDR3 size: 16 residues. Germline trimming cut 0 bases from V and 3 bases from J; bases unmatched to any gene: 1. The germline CDR1 and CDR2 sequences are SGHRS and YFSETQ. DNA of the CDR3: TGCGCCAGCAGCTTGGCGGGACTAGCGGGAACAGATACGCAGTATTTT. This translates into CASSLAGLAGTDTQYF.

This clone was seen a few times. The genes are TRBV30 and TRBJ1-3; D possibly corresponds to TRBD1 (6 bases). Trimming shortened V by 0 bases and J by 5 bases, and 14 bases separated the two germline ends. This CDR3 is built from 15 residues. The germline V gene encodes CDR1 GTSNPN and CDR2 SVGIG (reference sequence). CDR3 in amino acids: CAWSVQNRARNTIYF. In nucleotides, the CDR3 is TGTGCCTGGAGTGTCCAAAACAGGGCTCGAAACACCATATATTTT.

The rearrangement joins TRBV28 to TRBJ1-2; 8 bases agree with TRBD1. CDR1 and CDR2 (germline): MDHEN, SYDVKM. Unmatched junction bases numbered 12, after V lost 6 bases and J lost 6 bases. The CDR3 runs 15 residues. CDR3 in DNA: TGTGCCAGCAGAGTAGGGGGAGACAGGGGAGATGGCTACACCTTC. Protein product: CASRVGGDRGDGYTF.

The count of this clone is one. This chain joins TRBV9 and TRBJ2-1, with TRBD2 identical over 8 bases. V gave up 0 bases and J gave up 7 bases; unmatched junction bases: 6. Germline loops: CDR1 SGDLS, CDR2 YYNGEE. The CDR3 contains 15 residues. The CDR3 DNA sequence: TGTGCCAGCAGCGTAGCGGGAGGGCCTCAGAATGAGCAGTTCTTC. Encoded protein: CASSVAGGPQNEQFF.

The chain combines TRBV6-1 with TRBJ2-7; D is possibly TRBD1 (6 bases). Trimming took off 1 base at V and 4 bases at J, with 11 bases between the two ends. The length of the CDR3 is 14 residues. Per germline, CDR1 MNHNS and CDR2 SASEGT. This CDR3 is CASSEVQGAYEQYF. In DNA, the CDR3 is TGTGCCAGCAGTGAAGTACAGGGAGCTTACGAGCAGTACTTC.

About this clone: A clone one base away is much larger, so this may be a read error. The rearrangement joins TRBV4-1 to TRBJ2-4, with TRBD2 matching 11 bases. The germline CDR1 and CDR2 sequences are MGHRA and YSYEKL. CDR3 length equals 17 residues. The CDR3 sequence: CASSPGLAAGAKNIQCF. The CDR3 DNA is TGCGCCAGCAGCCCGGGACTAGCGGCGGGCGCCAAAAACATTCAGTGCTTC.

About this clone: The sample has other DNA sequences that encode this CDR3 too. The gene calls are TRBV27 and TRBJ2-7; TRBD1 aligns across 8 bases. The V gene's germline CDR1 is MNHEY and CDR2 SMNVEV (reference sequence). The V and J ends lost 6 bases and 3 bases, in that order; junction bases with no gene match: 7. CDR3 length: 14 amino acids. DNA of the CDR3: TGTGCCAGCAGGATGGACAGGGAAAGCTACGAGCAGTACTTC. Translation gives CASRMDRESYEQYF.

The rearrangement joins TRBV5-1 to TRBJ1-4, with D unclear. Between the trimmed V and J ends, which lost 1 base and 9 bases, there was a span of 13 bases. Germline loops: CDR1 SGHRS, CDR2 YFSETQ. The CDR3 spans 14 residues. CDR3 residues: CASSLTTETKKLFF. The CDR3 nucleotides are TGCGCCAGCAGCTTGACCACTGAGACGAAAAAACTGTTTTTT. Full variable domain (outside the CDR3, taken from reference TRBV5-1 and TRBJ1-4): KAGVTQTPRYLIKTRGQQVTLSCSPISGHRSVSWYQQTPGQGLQFLFEYFSETQRNKGNFPGRFSGRQFSNSRSEMNVSTLELGDSALYLCASSLTTETKKLFFGSGTQLSVL.

The chain links TRBV5-6 to TRBJ2-5; D is ambiguous. Germline values: CDR1 SGHDT, CDR2 YYEEEE. Between the trimmed V and J ends, which lost 1 base and 1 base, there was a span of 8 bases. This CDR3 is 14 amino acids long. CDR3: CASSLRQAQETQYF. The CDR3 DNA reads as TGTGCCAGCAGCTTGCGGCAGGCCCAAGAGACCCAGTACTTC.

The chain is built from TRBV9 and TRBJ2-7; tentative D call: TRBD1 (6 bases). The CDR3 runs 14 residues. Per germline, CDR1 SGDLS and CDR2 YYNGEE. Trimming stripped 3 bases from V and 1 base from J, with 11 bases between. DNA of the CDR3: TGTGCCAGCAGCGCCTACAGGGTTTCCTACGAGCAGTACTTC. It translates to CASSAYRVSYEQYF.